The next 31 T cell receptor beta chains were all read from a single sample in a study of Ad26.COV2.S vaccination and SARS-CoV-2 variants. The treatment denotes: 15 to 20 received Ad26.COV2.S at low or high dose, single or two shots; several received placebo; per-sample allocation not given. Collection of samples fell on day 63 after the first vaccine or placebo injection. Measured with immunoSEQ multiplex PCR; TCRdb has only the in-frame clones, and not every one. Among about 400,000 clones listed, approximately 87% were seen once. The source was peripheral blood, collected in a trial of Ad26.COV2.S vaccine versus placebo. Receptors originate from a person between 18 and 59 years old who received the Ad26.COV2.S COVID-19 vaccine or a placebo.

This chain connects TRBV5-5 to TRBJ2-7, with 10 bases fitting TRBD1. Trimming cost V 1 base and J 1 base; bases outside gene matches: 5. The CDR3 has 16 residues. Germline V lookup: CDR1 SGHKS, CDR2 YYEKEE (reference sequence). CDR3 protein: CASSLMGDRGSYEQYF. CDR3 sequence (DNA): TGTGCCAGCAGCTTGATGGGGGACAGGGGATCCTACGAGCAGTACTTC.

V gene TRBV27 combines with J gene TRBJ2-7; D gene uncertain. CDR1 and CDR2 (germline): MNHEY, SMNVEV (reference sequence). Trimming left V 5 bases short and J 6 bases short, with 17 bases between. The CDR3 covers 14 residues. The CDR3 bases are TGTGCCAGCAGTACAAGCCCGGCGCTAGGCGAGCAGTACTTC. Its translation is CASSTSPALGEQYF.

This chain links TRBV7-9 with TRBJ1-5; TRBD1 might be the D (6 bases). This CDR3 contains 15 residues. Germline V gene lookup returns CDR1 SEHNR and CDR2 FQNEAQ (reference sequence). The V end was cut by 2 bases, the J end by 0 bases, with 8 bases between. The CDR3 DNA reads as TGTGCCAGCAGCTTACCAGGGGATAGCAATCAGCCCCAGCATTTT. This codes for CASSLPGDSNQPQHF. The entire variable domain, with the rest obtained from reference TRBV7-9 and TRBJ1-5, is as follows: DTGVSQNPRHKITKRGQNVTFRCDPISEHNRLYWYRQTLGQGPEFLTYFQNEAQLEKSRLLSDRFSAERPKGSFSTLEIQRTEQGDSAMYLCASSLPGDSNQPQHFGDGTRLSIL.

V gene TRBV5-1 combines with J gene TRBJ1-1; 12 bases line up with TRBD1. V lost 3 bases and J lost 3; bases outside the gene matches: 6. Per the germline V gene, CDR1 is SGHRS and CDR2 is YFSETQ. CDR3 length: 16 residues. The DNA of the CDR3 is TGCGCCAGCAGCTGGGACAGGGGGCAGGCGGACACTGAAGCTTTCTTT. This gives the protein CASSWDRGQADTEAFF.

The chain recombines TRBV5-1 with TRBJ2-7; tentatively, D is TRBD1 (6 bases). Per the germline V gene, CDR1 is SGHRS and CDR2 is YFSETQ. The V and J ends lost 5 bases and 7 bases respectively, with 19 bases between them. This CDR3 region has 14 residues. The CDR3 protein is CASRGGPGVREQYF. The CDR3 region has the DNA TGCGCCAGCAGGGGTGGACCAGGGGTGCGGGAGCAGTACTTC.

This clone was observed a single time. The chain is built from TRBV28 and TRBJ2-1, with 8 bases identical to TRBD2. CDR1 and CDR2 (germline): MDHEN, SYDVKM. The CDR3 covers 13 residues. V shed 4 bases, J shed 8 bases, and the junction held 4 bases outside the gene matches. CDR3 in amino acids: CASSSGLDDEQFF. DNA for the CDR3: TGTGCCAGCAGTTCGGGACTAGACGATGAGCAGTTCTTC.

This chain uses TRBV7-9 with TRBJ2-3; D not certain. The CDR3 has 14 amino acids. V was clipped by 1 base and J by 1 base, with 6 bases between them. In germline, CDR1 is SEHNR, CDR2 FQNEAQ (reference sequence). CDR3 nucleotide sequence: TGTGCCAGCAGCTTAGATCCGGGCACAGATACGCAGTATTTT. The encoded protein is CASSLDPGTDTQYF.

The chain uses TRBV30 and TRBJ2-5; 9 bases align to TRBD2. This CDR3 region has 15 residues. The V gene's germline CDR1 is GTSNPN and CDR2 SVGIG (reference sequence). V trimming: 3 bases; J trimming: 3 bases; junction bases outside the gene matches: 8. The CDR3 region has the DNA TGTGCCTGGAGAGGCGGGCTAGCGGGGAAAGAGACCCAGTACTTC. Translation gives CAWRGGLAGKETQYF.

The chain is built from TRBV11-2 and TRBJ1-1, with D possibly TRBD1 on 5 matching bases. From germline, CDR1 is SGHAT and CDR2 FQNNGV. The CDR3 is 17 residues long. V was clipped by 3 bases and J by 0 bases, with 17 bases between them. CDR3 region: CASSFHTYRMMNTEAFF. In nucleotides, the CDR3 is TGTGCCAGCAGCTTTCACACTTACAGGATGATGAACACTGAAGCTTTCTTT. Full variable domain (missing parts from reference TRBV11-2 and TRBJ1-1): EAGVAQSPRYKIIEKRQSVAFWCNPISGHATLYWYQQILGQGPKLLIQFQNNGVVDDSQLPKDRFSAERLKGVDSTLKIQPAKLEDSAVYLCASSFHTYRMMNTEAFFGQGTRLTVV.

This chain connects TRBV10-3 to TRBJ1-3; D gene uncertain. This CDR3 is 11 amino acids long. V was pared by 8 bases and J by 4 bases, with 6 bases between. The germline CDR1 and CDR2 sequences are ENHRY and SYGVKD. The CDR3 reads CAIRAGNTIYF. CDR3 in DNA: TGTGCCATCCGCGCAGGAAACACCATATATTTT.

V and J are TRBV7-2 and TRBJ1-5; D not certain. Germline assignment: CDR1 SGHTA and CDR2 FQGNSA. This CDR3 has 16 amino acids. Trimming took 5 bases from V and 2 from J, leaving 16 bases between them. CDR3 sequence reads: CASSPAAGRGNQPQHF. The CDR3 DNA sequence: TGTGCCAGCAGCCCAGCGGCGGGCCGGGGCAATCAGCCCCAGCATTTT.

The V gene is TRBV7-8, the J gene TRBJ2-7, with TRBD2 matching 8 bases. Germline-derived CDR1 and CDR2 are SGHVS and FQNEAQ. J gave up 2 bases and V 1 base, and 1 base lay outside the gene matches. The CDR3 is 14 residues long. The CDR3 here is CASSLVGGAYEQYF. The CDR3 coding sequence is TGTGCCAGCAGCTTAGTCGGGGGGGCCTACGAGCAGTACTTC.

The genes are TRBV7-2 and TRBJ2-2; no clear D gene. Trimming stripped 4 bases from V and 4 bases from J, with 13 bases between. The CDR3 is 15 residues long. CDR1 is SGHTA and CDR2 is FQGNSA in the germline V gene. The CDR3 spells CASSYVRVSTGELFF. Here the CDR3 DNA reads TGTGCCAGCAGCTACGTTAGGGTTTCCACCGGGGAGCTGTTTTTT.

The rearrangement joins TRBV6-5 to TRBJ2-5, with 9 bases lining up with TRBD1. Looked up from germline, CDR1 is MNHEY and CDR2 is SVGAGI. This CDR3 region has 14 residues. V gave up 7 bases and J gave up 5 bases; unmatched junction bases: 8. CDR3 sequence reads: CASKRTGDGETQYF. The CDR3 nucleotides are TGTGCCAGCAAAAGGACAGGGGACGGGGAGACCCAGTACTTC.

The gene calls are TRBV9 and TRBJ2-1; 8 nucleotides align to TRBD2. The V segment lost 2 bases and the J segment 10 bases; nucleotides outside the gene matches: 8. This CDR3 spans 14 amino acids. The germline V gene encodes CDR1 SGDLS and CDR2 YYNGEE. CDR3 nucleotide sequence: TGTGCCAGCAGCGTCGTAGCGGGGCCCGGAGAGCAGTTCTTC. This encodes CASSVVAGPGEQFF.

The chain has TRBV4-3 and TRBJ2-7; no clear D gene. V was trimmed by 0 bases and J by 2 bases, leaving 11 bases between them. Germline loops: CDR1 LGHNA, CDR2 YSLEER. CDR3 length: 15 residues. This chain's CDR3 is CASSQDVVSTYEQYF. The CDR3 bases are TGCGCCAGCAGCCAAGATGTCGTATCGACCTACGAGCAGTACTTC.

V usage is TRBV5-1 and J usage is TRBJ1-5; D is possibly TRBD1 (5 bases). The CDR3 consists of 14 residues. V lost 4 bases and J 4 bases, leaving 12 bases between the germline ends. The germline CDR1 and CDR2 sequences are SGHRS and YFSETQ. In DNA, the CDR3 is TGCGCCAGCAGCAGGGGAGGAGAGAATCAGCCCCAGCATTTT. Its protein is CASSRGGENQPQHF.

The rearrangement links TRBV11-2 to TRBJ1-2, with 7 bases aligning to TRBD1. The CDR3 is made up of 13 amino acids. Trimming took 4 bases from V and 5 from J; bases not matched to a gene: 4. Germline CDR1 SGHAT, CDR2 FQNNGV. CDR3 nucleotide sequence: TGTGCCAGCAGCTCGACAGGGCCATATGGCTACACCTTC. It codes for CASSSTGPYGYTF.

This chain connects TRBV5-4 to TRBJ2-3; the match to TRBD1 covers 7 bases. V shed 4 bases and J 4 bases; nucleotides not matched to a gene: 9. Germline V CDR1 and CDR2: SGHNT, YYREEE (reference sequence). CDR3 length: 15 residues. CDR3: CASSLGQVRADTQYF. The CDR3 nucleotides are TGTGCCAGCAGCCTAGGACAGGTTAGGGCAGATACGCAGTATTTT.

The rearrangement uses TRBV5-6 and TRBJ1-1; TRBD1 is a possible D gene (5 bases). The CDR3 covers 14 residues. The V and J ends lost 2 bases and 2 bases respectively, with 10 bases between them. Germline V lookup: CDR1 SGHDT, CDR2 YYEEEE. In DNA, the CDR3 is TGTGCCAGCAGCTTTTTCGACAGAAACACTGAAGCTTTCTTT. It codes for CASSFFDRNTEAFF.

The V gene is TRBV5-1, the J gene TRBJ1-1, with TRBD1 identical over 9 bases. The CDR3 runs to 13 residues. The J segment lost 5 bases and the V segment lost 5 bases, leaving 4 bases of the junction unmatched. Germline CDR1 SGHRS, CDR2 YFSETQ. The CDR3 loop reads CASSRTGDTEAFF. The CDR3 DNA follows: TGCGCCAGCAGTCGGACAGGGGATACTGAAGCTTTCTTT. Full variable domain (rest looked up from reference TRBV5-1 and TRBJ1-1): KAGVTQTPRYLIKTRGQQVTLSCSPISGHRSVSWYQQTPGQGLQFLFEYFSETQRNKGNFPGRFSGRQFSNSRSEMNVSTLELGDSALYLCASSRTGDTEAFFGQGTRLTVV.

The rearrangement links TRBV2 to TRBJ1-2; 9 bases are shared with TRBD1. The CDR3 runs to 16 residues. Trimming cost V 5 bases and J 4 bases; bases outside gene matches: 11. The V gene's germline CDR1 is SNHLY and CDR2 FYNNEI. CDR3 nucleotides: TGTGCCAGCAGTCACCCCCGGGACAGGGCCATCTATGGCTACACCTTC. Translated: CASSHPRDRAIYGYTF.

The chain has TRBV6-5 and TRBJ2-3, with TRBD2 matching over 11 bases. The CDR3 sequence is 16 residues long. In germline, CDR1 is MNHEY, CDR2 SVGAGI. The ends lost 2 bases at V and 1 base at J; junction bases unmatched: 2. CDR3 in DNA: TGTGCCAGCAGTTACACACTAGCGGGGGGCACAGATACGCAGTATTTT. Translation: CASSYTLAGGTDTQYF.

The chain combines TRBV7-2 with TRBJ1-2; maybe TRBD1 (5 bases). The CDR3 sequence is 12 residues long. From germline, CDR1 is SGHTA and CDR2 FQGNSA. V lost 3 bases, J lost 10 bases, and 12 bases lay in between. CDR3 sequence (DNA): TGTGCCAGCAGCTTCCAGGGACTTGTCTACACCTTC. This codes for CASSFQGLVYTF.

This clone was picked up one time. This chain joins TRBV6-2 or TRBV6-3 and TRBJ1-6; D is unclear. This CDR3 comprises 16 residues. The germline CDR1 and CDR2 sequences are MNHEY and SVGEGT. V was clipped by 2 bases and J by 9 bases, with 17 bases between them. The CDR3 here is CASSYGGPAEGSPLHF. Written as DNA, the CDR3 is TGTGCCAGCAGTTACGGTGGCCCGGCAGAAGGTTCACCCCTCCACTTT.

The chain links TRBV24-1 to TRBJ1-2; 9 nucleotides agree with TRBD1. V lost 5 bases, J lost 7 bases, and 4 bases stayed unmatched. Germline CDR1 KGHDR, CDR2 SFDVKD. The CDR3 length is 13 residues. CDR3 in amino acids: CATSGGQGTGYTF. The CDR3 DNA reads TGTGCCACCAGTGGGGGACAGGGAACTGGCTACACCTTC.

The V and J genes are TRBV6-2 or TRBV6-3 and TRBJ1-1; D unresolved. The V gene's germline CDR1 is MNHEY and CDR2 SVGEGT. V was pared by 2 bases and J by 0 bases, with 4 bases between. The CDR3 runs to 13 residues. The CDR3 region has the DNA TGTGCCAGCAGTTACCGAGTGAACACTGAAGCTTTCTTT. Translated: CASSYRVNTEAFF.

This chain connects TRBV6-1 to TRBJ2-5, with 12 bases lining up with TRBD2. J was trimmed by 5 bases and V by 2 bases; bases with no gene match: 3. Germline V gene lookup returns CDR1 MNHNS and CDR2 SASEGT. This CDR3 contains 15 residues. CDR3 loop: CASSELAGGRETQYF. In DNA, the CDR3 is TGTGCCAGCAGTGAACTAGCGGGGGGGCGGGAGACCCAGTACTTC.

V usage is TRBV19 and J usage is TRBJ2-7, with TRBD1 as a possible D gene (6 bases). This CDR3 is 14 amino acids long. Germline loops: CDR1 LNHDA, CDR2 SQIVND (reference sequence). Trimming removed 5 bases from V and 2 bases from J, with 13 bases in between. The CDR3 DNA reads as TGTGCCAGTAGTGCGACAGGTCGGACCTACGAGCAGTACTTC. Translated: CASSATGRTYEQYF.

This rearrangement joins TRBV11-3 to TRBJ2-2, with 7 bases identical to TRBD1. CDR1 and CDR2 from the germline V gene are SGHNT and YENEEA. CDR3 length equals 16 residues. The junction had 3 bases not matched to a gene; V was cut back by 0 bases and J by 2 bases. The chain's CDR3 is CASSLDGDSNTGELFF. The CDR3 DNA reads as TGTGCCAGCAGCTTAGATGGGGACAGTAACACCGGGGAGCTGTTTTTT. Based on the CDR3 plus reference TRBV11-3 and TRBJ2-2, the full variable domain is EAGVVQSPRYKIIEKKQPVAFWCNPISGHNTLYWYLQNLGQGPELLIRYENEEAVDDSQLPKDRFSAERLKGVDSTLKIQPAELGDSAVYLCASSLDGDSNTGELFFGEGSRLTVL.

The V and J genes are TRBV24-1 and TRBJ2-7; D is unclear. The germline gives CDR1 KGHDR, CDR2 SFDVKD. Trimming took off 3 bases at V and 6 bases at J, with 14 bases between the two ends. The CDR3 contains 14 residues. The CDR3 nucleotides read TGTGCCACCAGTGATCCCGGGCTGCGAACCGAGCAGTACTTC. Protein sequence: CATSDPGLRTEQYF.